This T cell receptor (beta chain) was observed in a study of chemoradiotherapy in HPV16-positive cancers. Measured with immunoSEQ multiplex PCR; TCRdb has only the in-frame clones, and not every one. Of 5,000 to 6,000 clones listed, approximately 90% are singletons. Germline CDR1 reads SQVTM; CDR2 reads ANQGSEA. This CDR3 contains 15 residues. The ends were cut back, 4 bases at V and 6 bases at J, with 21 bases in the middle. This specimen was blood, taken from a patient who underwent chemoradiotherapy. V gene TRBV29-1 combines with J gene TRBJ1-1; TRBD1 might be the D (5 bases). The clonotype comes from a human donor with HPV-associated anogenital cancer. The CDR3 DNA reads TGCAGCGTTGGGGGACTCGAAGGTTCTATTCCTGAAGCTTTCTTT. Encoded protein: CSVGGLEGSIPEAFF.